This is a list of T cell receptor beta chains from one sample in a study of identical twins. TCRdb re-called the 5' RACE reads with MiXCR, one entry per CDR3 protein. This sample yields roughly 720,000 distinct CDR3 sequences, of which about 20% are seen a single time; roughly 14% belongs to the top ten. Separately, the same data were catalogued under a study of T cells expressing NK-cell markers.

The specimen sequenced was PBMCs. These receptors came from a woman aged 18-35 years in good health. Each CDR3 is given with its conserved first and last residue. Each record gives: V gene, J gene, D gene, clone size, CDR3 DNA, CDR3 protein. A D gene is named only where the DNA matches it firmly. Where a row states a size, it is once, few, many or the class of an expanded clone; other rows omit it.

>TRBV7-7|TRBJ2-7|-|many
TGTGCCAGCAGCTTAAGTCCCGGGACACCCTACGAGCAGTACTTC
CASSLSPGTPYEQYF
>TRBV12-3/TRBV12-4|TRBJ2-2|TRBD1|-
TGTGCCAGCAGTTTTTTACCAGGGGGCACCGGGGAGCTGTTTTTT
CASSFLPGGTGELFF
>TRBV7-9|TRBJ2-1|-|few
TGTGCCGGAGTAACGGGGGTAGGTGCCTACAATGAGCAGTTCTTC
CAGVTGVGAYNEQFF
>TRBV14|TRBJ2-7|-|-
TGTGCCAGCAGCCAGGCCGTACGGGGGGAGCAGTACTTC
CASSQAVRGEQYF
>TRBV12-3/TRBV12-4|TRBJ2-1|TRBD2|-
TGTGCCAGCAGTCTCTTAGCGGGGAAAAACAATGAGCAGTTCTTC
CASSLLAGKNNEQFF
>TRBV20-1|TRBJ2-1|TRBD2|few
TGCAGTGCCCTCGGAGTAGCGGGGACCCTGCAGTTCTTC
CSALGVAGTLQFF
>TRBV27|TRBJ1-2|-|few
TGTGCCAGCAGTTTAAATGGACAGCCAGGTCGCTACACCTTC
CASSLNGQPGRYTF
>TRBV29-1|TRBJ2-5|TRBD1|many
TGCAGCGTGGCGACAGGGGGTGTTGAGACCCAGTACTTC
CSVATGGVETQYF
>TRBV4-3|TRBJ2-1|TRBD2|-
TGCGCCAGCAGCATCCGGGTTTCTAGCGGGAAGGGGAATGAGCAGTTCTTC
CASSIRVSSGKGNEQFF
>TRBV20-1|TRBJ2-1|-|many
TGCAGTGCTAGAGAAGAGACGCGGAGGGCAAATGAGCAGTTCTTC
CSAREETRRANEQFF
>TRBV7-9|TRBJ2-2|-|few
TGTGCCAGCAGCGTCGCAGGGTTCGCCACCGGGGAGCTGTTTTTT
CASSVAGFATGELFF
>TRBV20-1|TRBJ2-3|-|few
TGCAGTGCTGGGGGCAGGGGGGGATCTAGCGGCACAGATACGCAGTATTTT
CSAGGRGGSSGTDTQYF
>TRBV24-1|TRBJ2-1|-|few
TGTGCCACCAGTGAAGCCGGGACACGGAGTCAGGAGCAGTTCTTC
CATSEAGTRSQEQFF
>TRBV10-3|TRBJ2-3|TRBD1|-
TGTGCCACAAGGGGGCAAATATCTAGCACAGATACGCAGTATTTT
CATRGQISSTDTQYF
>TRBV29-1|TRBJ1-2|-|few
TGCAGCGTCGCCCTCTCCGGGGCTAACTATGGCTACACCTTC
CSVALSGANYGYTF
>TRBV4-1|TRBJ2-3|-|-
TGCGCCAGCAGCCAAGATCGAAGGAGTACGCAGTATTTT
CASSQDRRSTQYF
>TRBV3-1|TRBJ2-1|-|few
TGTGCCAGCAGCCATCAGGGGGAGCAGTTCTTC
CASSHQGEQFF
>TRBV5-1|TRBJ2-4|TRBD1|-
TGCGCCAGCAGCTTGGAACAGGGGGACATTCAGTACTTC
CASSLEQGDIQYF
>TRBV24-1|TRBJ2-1|-|few
TGTGCCACCAGACAGGACGATTACAATGAGCAGTTCTTC
CATRQDDYNEQFF
>TRBV20-1|TRBJ1-2|-|few
TGCAGTGCTAGAGACAGTTTAACCTATGGCTACACCTTC
CSARDSLTYGYTF
>TRBV6-5|TRBJ2-7|-|few
TGTGCCAGCAGTTACATCGCGGGGAACGAGCAGTACTTC
CASSYIAGNEQYF
>TRBV20-1|TRBJ2-7|-|-
TGCAGTGCAAGCAGCCAGGGCCTCAACGAGCAGTACTTC
CSASSQGLNEQYF
>TRBV11-2|TRBJ1-2|-|-
TGTGCCAGCAGCACCGGCGGGGGTACGGTCGTCTATGGCTACACCTTC
CASSTGGGTVVYGYTF
>TRBV7-9|TRBJ2-7|TRBD2|few
TGTGCCAGCAGCTCACCGACTAGCGGGAGTATCCACGAGCAGTACTTC
CASSSPTSGSIHEQYF
>TRBV20-1|TRBJ1-2|-|few
TGCAGTGCTCGACCCCGGGACCCAGGCTATGGCTACACCTTC
CSARPRDPGYGYTF
>TRBV9|TRBJ2-3|-|few
TGTGCCAGCAAAGGAGGGGCAGATACGCAGTATTTT
CASKGGADTQYF
>TRBV7-6|TRBJ2-2|-|-
TGTGCCAGCAGCCGCCGGGACGGCCAAACCAGCACCGGGGAGCTGTTTTTT
CASSRRDGQTSTGELFF
>TRBV12-3/TRBV12-4|TRBJ1-4|-|many
TGTGCCAGCAGCATTTTGGGGGAAAAACTGTTTTTT
CASSILGEKLFF
>TRBV29-1|TRBJ1-2|-|many
TGCAGCGACGCCGGGGACCTTGGCTATGGCTACACCTTC
CSDAGDLGYGYTF
>TRBV12-3/TRBV12-4|TRBJ2-1|TRBD2|-
TGTGCCAGCAGTTTAGAAGGGGGAGGGCTAGCGGGAGACAATGAGCAGTTCTTC
CASSLEGGGLAGDNEQFF
>TRBV12-3/TRBV12-4|TRBJ1-6|TRBD1|many
TGTGCCAGCAGTCGGGGACAGGGGGCATATTCACCCCTCCACTTT
CASSRGQGAYSPLHF
>TRBV5-1|TRBJ2-5|TRBD2|few
TGCGCCAGCAGCTTCTTCGGGACTAGCGAAGAGACCCAGTACTTC
CASSFFGTSEETQYF
>TRBV19|TRBJ1-5|-|-
TGTGCCAGTAGGGGGCTAGGGAATCAGCCCCAGCATTTT
CASRGLGNQPQHF
>TRBV3-1|TRBJ1-6|-|-
TGTGCCAGCAGCCGTCGGTCGGACCGGACTTCACCCCTCCACTTT
CASSRRSDRTSPLHF
>TRBV20-1|TRBJ1-2|-|few
TGCAGTGCTATGACCCCTCCTAGCGCGGTGGGCTACACCTTC
CSAMTPPSAVGYTF
>TRBV20-1|TRBJ1-5|TRBD1|few
TGCAGTGCTAGCGGGACAGCAAATCAGCCCCAGCATTTT
CSASGTANQPQHF
>TRBV29-1|TRBJ1-1|-|-
TGCAGCGTTCGTCCCACTTTCTTT
CSVRPTFF